These 26 T cell receptor beta chains were sequenced from one sample in a study of OX40 agonist ivuxolimab in advanced cancers. Assay used: immunoSEQ multiplex PCR; TCRdb lists only in-frame clones, some missing. The sample comprises roughly 100,000 clones, approximately 90% of which are singletons, and around 1.6% rests with the top ten. The starting material was CD4+ or CD8+ T cells sorted from blood, obtained in a trial of the OX40 agonist ivuxolimab. Receptors were obtained from an adult with an advanced solid tumor such as melanoma, head and neck, liver or kidney cancer.

The genes are TRBV19 and TRBJ2-2; 7 nucleotides align to TRBD2. This CDR3 spans 14 amino acids. Germline V gene data show CDR1 as LNHDA and CDR2 as SQIVND (reference sequence). The V segment lost 7 bases and the J segment 4 bases; nucleotides outside the gene matches: 6. The CDR3 DNA sequence: TGTGCCAGTATCCCTGGGGGGGGCACCGGGGAGCTGTTTTTT. Its translation is CASIPGGGTGELFF.

This chain links TRBV19 with TRBJ2-7; TRBD1 matches 7 bases. CDR1 and CDR2 (germline): LNHDA, SQIVND (reference sequence). Losses at the gene ends were 4 bases for V and 2 bases for J; bases not matched to a gene: 8. The CDR3 is made up of 15 amino acids. The CDR3 region is CASSTGQAGAYEQYF. CDR3 sequence (DNA): TGTGCCAGTAGTACTGGACAGGCCGGTGCCTACGAGCAGTACTTC.

This clone was recorded only once. The genes are TRBV27 and TRBJ1-3; no definite D call. CDR1 is MNHEY and CDR2 is SMNVEV in the germline V gene (reference sequence). The CDR3 runs to 13 residues. The V end lost 6 bases, the J end lost 4 bases, and 10 bases lay between the germline ends. The CDR3, as DNA: TGTGCCAGCAGCACAACAAGGGGAAACACCATATATTTT. This encodes CASSTTRGNTIYF.

V and J are TRBV7-2 and TRBJ2-3, with 12 positions matching TRBD2. The length of the CDR3 is 17 residues. CDR1 SGHTA and CDR2 FQGNSA come from the germline V gene. V lost 4 bases to trimming and J lost 0 bases; unmatched junction nucleotides: 5. The CDR3 coding sequence is TGTGCCAGCAGCTCCGGACTAGCGGGGCCCAGCACAGATACGCAGTATTTT. This encodes CASSSGLAGPSTDTQYF.

This clone was found once. The chain couples TRBV10-1 to TRBJ2-1; 7 bases match TRBD1. This CDR3 is built from 14 residues. With V trimmed by 2 bases and J by 9 bases, 7 bases remained unmatched. Per the germline V gene, CDR1 is WNHNN and CDR2 is SYGVQD (reference sequence). The CDR3 region has the DNA TGCGCCAGCAGTGAGCTGCAGGGGGACGTTGAGCAGTTCTTC. Translated, it gives CASSELQGDVEQFF.

The CDR3 bases are TGTGCCAGCAGCGTCGACAGTTCCTCCTACGAGCAGTACTTC. Translation gives CASSVDSSSYEQYF. This chain joins TRBV11-2 and TRBJ2-7, with a tentative D call TRBD1 (5 bases). The CDR3 is made up of 14 amino acids. Per the germline V gene, CDR1 is SGHAT and CDR2 is FQNNGV. Trimming pared 5 bases from V and 0 bases from J, leaving 11 bases between.

This chain links TRBV7-9 with TRBJ2-6, with a tentative D call TRBD1 (5 bases). CDR1 and CDR2 (germline): SEHNR, FQNEAQ (reference sequence). This CDR3 spans 16 amino acids. Trimming took off 4 bases at V and 0 bases at J, with 10 bases between the two ends. The CDR3 here is CASSSRQYSGANVLTF. CDR3 bases: TGTGCCAGCAGCTCGCGACAGTACTCTGGGGCCAACGTCCTGACTTTC.

This chain joins TRBV18 and TRBJ1-1, with 7 nucleotides matching TRBD1. CDR3 length: 15 residues. The germline gives CDR1 KGHSH, CDR2 LQKENI. The V gene end was trimmed by 5 bases and the J gene end by 3 bases; junction bases not matched to a gene: 9. The CDR3 loop is CASSSRQGWDTEAFF. CDR3 in DNA: TGTGCCAGCTCATCTCGACAGGGTTGGGACACTGAAGCTTTCTTT.

The gene calls are TRBV2 and TRBJ2-4; 7 positions match TRBD1. Germline CDR1 is SNHLY and CDR2 is FYNNEI. This CDR3 region has 14 residues. Losses at the gene ends were 5 bases for V and 7 bases for J; bases not matched to a gene: 8. This CDR3 reads CASSKGATRNIQYF. The CDR3 coding sequence is TGTGCCAGCAGTAAGGGGGCCACGCGTAACATTCAGTACTTC.

This chain joins TRBV19 and TRBJ2-3; 7 nucleotides align to TRBD1. J lost 0 bases, V lost 6 bases, and 9 bases had no gene match. This CDR3 spans 16 amino acids. Germline-derived CDR1 and CDR2 are LNHDA and SQIVND (reference sequence). The CDR3 coding sequence is TGTGCCAGTAGGACTCGACAGGGAAGTAGCACAGATACGCAGTATTTT. Translation gives CASRTRQGSSTDTQYF.

The chain couples TRBV10-2 to TRBJ1-5; D is ambiguous. Trimming removed 4 bases at V and 2 bases at J, with 9 bases between. The length of the CDR3 is 14 residues. The germline CDR1 and CDR2 sequences are WSHSY and SAAADI. CDR3 region: CASSAPGGNQPQHF. The DNA for the CDR3 is TGCGCCAGCAGTGCCCCCGGTGGCAATCAGCCCCAGCATTTT.

V gene TRBV18 combines with J gene TRBJ2-7; 10 bases align to TRBD1. V shed 3 bases, J shed 0 bases, and the junction held 14 bases outside the gene matches. The CDR3 is 19 residues long. The germline V gene has CDR1 KGHSH and CDR2 LQKENI. The CDR3 sequence: CASSPGTGASVVSSYEQYF. CDR3 coding DNA: TGTGCCAGCTCACCCGGGACAGGGGCGTCGGTGGTTAGCTCCTACGAGCAGTACTTC.

The chain has TRBV5-1 and TRBJ2-7; D perhaps matches TRBD2 (5 bases). The CDR3 covers 13 residues. V lost 6 bases and J lost 2, with 12 bases in between. Germline CDR1 reads SGHRS; CDR2 reads YFSETQ. The CDR3 region has the DNA TGCGCCAGCAATGAGGGTATGGCCTACGAGCAGTACTTC. Amino acid sequence: CASNEGMAYEQYF.

This clone was detected only once. This rearrangement joins TRBV27 to TRBJ2-3; D unresolved. CDR3 size: 14 residues. The germline V gene encodes CDR1 MNHEY and CDR2 SMNVEV (reference sequence). With 6 bases removed from V and 5 bases from J, the gap between germline ends came to 15 bases. CDR3 sequence reads: CASRTQEARDTQYF. The CDR3, as DNA: TGTGCCAGCAGGACCCAGGAAGCACGAGATACGCAGTATTTT.

The rearrangement links TRBV19 to TRBJ1-2; D is undetermined. Germline V gene data show CDR1 as LNHDA and CDR2 as SQIVND (reference sequence). Trimming left V 1 base short and J 4 bases short, with 10 bases between. The CDR3 has 14 amino acids. CDR3 nucleotide sequence: TGTGCCAGTAGTATAGGATCCGGACCCTATGGCTACACCTTC. Its translation is CASSIGSGPYGYTF.

The CDR3 bases are TGTGCCAGCAGCCGGACTAGCGGGGGCCGGGGTAAAGAGACCCAGTACTTC. It encodes CASSRTSGGRGKETQYF. The chain couples TRBV7-6 to TRBJ2-5; 13 nucleotides line up with TRBD2. The CDR3 sequence is 17 residues long. The germline gives CDR1 SGHVS, CDR2 FNYEAQ. V lost 5 bases to trimming and J lost 3 bases; unmatched junction nucleotides: 9.

The V and J genes are TRBV19 and TRBJ1-4; D ambiguous. Germline CDR1 is LNHDA and CDR2 is SQIVND (reference sequence). Trimming pared 3 bases from V and 5 bases from J, leaving 13 bases between. The CDR3 contains 15 residues. The CDR3, as DNA: TGTGCCAGTAGTATTACTTTCGGCACCAATGAAAAACTGTTTTTT. Protein: CASSITFGTNEKLFF.

Regarding this clone: The sample carries other DNA sequences with the same CDR3. This chain uses TRBV7-2 with TRBJ2-7; unclear D gene. The CDR3 runs to 15 residues. V lost 5 bases to trimming and J lost 1 base, with 15 bases between them. The germline gives CDR1 SGHTA, CDR2 FQGNSA. The CDR3 loop is CASSPFSGSSYEQYF. The CDR3 nucleotides read TGTGCCAGCAGCCCCTTTTCCGGGTCTTCCTACGAGCAGTACTTC.

The chain joins TRBV4-3 to TRBJ1-2, with TRBD1 matching over 9 bases. The CDR3 is 15 amino acids. From germline, CDR1 is LGHNA and CDR2 YSLEER. Trimming cost V 1 base and J 4 bases; bases outside gene matches: 4. CDR3: CASSQGTGASYGYTF. The DNA for the CDR3 is TGCGCCAGCAGCCAAGGGACAGGGGCTAGCTATGGCTACACCTTC.

The chain uses TRBV6-5 and TRBJ1-1; D unresolved. CDR3 size: 12 residues. CDR1 MNHEY and CDR2 SVGAGI come from the germline V gene. V shed 3 bases and J shed 3 bases, with 5 bases lying between them. This chain's CDR3 is CASSYRYTEAFF. The CDR3 DNA reads as TGTGCCAGCAGTTATCGGTACACTGAAGCTTTCTTT.

This clone has just one count. This chain links TRBV7-2 with TRBJ2-5; no definite D call. Germline CDR1 SGHTA, CDR2 FQGNSA. This CDR3 contains 12 residues. Deletions cut 2 bases from V and 0 bases from J, with 1 base between. Here the CDR3 DNA reads TGTGCCAGCAGCTTAAACCAAGAGACCCAGTACTTC. It encodes CASSLNQETQYF.

This clone appeared once. The chain is built from TRBV6-5 and TRBJ2-1; 11 bases map to TRBD1. This CDR3 has 15 amino acids. CDR1 and CDR2 from the germline V gene are MNHEY and SVGAGI. The V gene end was trimmed by 6 bases and the J gene end by 6 bases; junction bases not matched to a gene: 7. CDR3 nucleotide sequence: TGTGCCAGCAGCAAGGACAGGGGGCAGGGCAATGAGCAGTTCTTC. Translation gives CASSKDRGQGNEQFF.

The rearrangement joins TRBV10-3 to TRBJ2-7, with 10 bases aligning to TRBD1. The CDR3 loop spans 17 amino acids. Germline V gene lookup returns CDR1 ENHRY and CDR2 SYGVKD. The junction had 10 bases not matched to a gene; V was cut back by 4 bases and J by 1 base. In DNA form, the CDR3 reads TGTGCCATCAGTGGGAGCCGCGGACAGGGGGTATCCTACGAGCAGTACTTC. It yields the protein CAISGSRGQGVSYEQYF.

This clone was observed a single time. The germline gene is not matched at one end of the junction; a read error may be the cause. V is TRBV19 and J is TRBJ1-3; D unclear. Germline lookup yields CDR1 LNHDA and CDR2 SQIVND (reference sequence). The CDR3 is made up of 13 amino acids. DNA for the CDR3: TGTGCCAGTAGTTTAGACACTGGAAACACCATATATTTT. Encoded protein: CASSLDTGNTIYF. The whole variable domain, filled in from reference TRBV19 and TRBJ1-3, reads DGGITQSPKYLFRKEGQNVTLSCEQNLNHDAMYWYRQDPGQGLRLIYYSQIVNDFQKGDIAEGYSVSREKKESFPLTVTSAQKNPTAFYLCASSLDTGNTIYFGEGSWLTVV.

The chain joins TRBV6-1 to TRBJ2-4; D may be TRBD2 (7 bases). This CDR3 has 13 residues. The V gene lost 8 bases and the J gene lost 7 bases, with 15 bases spanning the gap. Germline loops: CDR1 MNHNS, CDR2 SASEGT. Here the CDR3 DNA reads TGTGCCAGCGGGGGCGGGAGCGGGAACATTCAGTACTTC. Translated, it gives CASGGGSGNIQYF.

Concerning this clone: The junction departs from germline at one end; a sequencing error may be responsible. This specimen includes other DNA sequences encoding the same CDR3. The chain recombines TRBV4-1 with TRBJ1-6; D is undetermined. Germline-derived CDR1 and CDR2 are MGHRA and YSYEKL. The CDR3 loop spans 14 amino acids. CDR3 amino acids: CASSQGNLISPLHF. CDR3 sequence (DNA): TGCGCTAGCAGCCAAGGTAACCTCATTTCACCCCTCCACTTT.